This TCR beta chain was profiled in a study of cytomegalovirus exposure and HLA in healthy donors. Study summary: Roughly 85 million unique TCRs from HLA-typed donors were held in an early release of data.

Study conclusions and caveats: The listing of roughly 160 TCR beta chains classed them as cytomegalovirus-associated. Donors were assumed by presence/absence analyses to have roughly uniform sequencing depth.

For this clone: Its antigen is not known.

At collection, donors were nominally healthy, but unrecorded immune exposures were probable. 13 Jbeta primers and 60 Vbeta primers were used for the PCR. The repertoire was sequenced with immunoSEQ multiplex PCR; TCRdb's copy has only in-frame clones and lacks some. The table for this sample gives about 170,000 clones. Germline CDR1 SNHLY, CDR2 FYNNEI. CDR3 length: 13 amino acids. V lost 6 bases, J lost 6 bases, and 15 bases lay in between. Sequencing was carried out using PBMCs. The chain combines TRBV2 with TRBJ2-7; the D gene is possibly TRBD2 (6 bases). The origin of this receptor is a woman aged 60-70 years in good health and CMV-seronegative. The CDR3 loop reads CASRPTLAREQYF. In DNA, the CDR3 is TGTGCCAGCAGACCGACTCTAGCGCGCGAGCAGTACTTC.